This T cell receptor beta chain was captured in a study of control samples from healthy donors and cancer patients. The V gene's germline CDR1 is SGHDT and CDR2 YYEEEE. The CDR3 has 15 amino acids. Trimming cost V 5 bases and J 6 bases; bases outside gene matches: 6. TCRdb's table, derived via immunoSEQ multiplex PCR, lists solely in-frame clones and lacks some. The sample has 150,000 to 200,000 clones, around 92% seen once. The receptor was derived from a woman aged 35 to 49 in good health. The chain couples TRBV5-6 to TRBJ1-6; 9 nucleotides align to TRBD1. Sequences were obtained from blood. Here the CDR3 reads CASSSLDRGNSPLHF. CDR3 in DNA: TGTGCCAGCAGTTCGTTGGACAGGGGTAATTCACCCCTCCACTTT.